This record concerns one T cell receptor beta chain sequence. Trimming took 3 bases from V and 3 from J, leaving 9 bases between them. CDR3 length: 14 amino acids. CDR1 DFQATT and CDR2 SNEGSKA come from the germline V gene (reference sequence). This sample was taken from a study of T cells in Graves' hyperthyroidism and ophthalmopathy. Study information: Blood was drawn when the patient was first diagnosed and still untreated.

The CDR3 regions of TCR beta were amplified from RNA transcripts. Using the HTBI primer set, a first-round RT-PCR was run on the TCR CDR3. TCRdb re-called the multiplex PCR reads with MiXCR, one entry per CDR3 protein. The data contain hundreds of thousands of distinct CDR3 sequences, under 20% of them singletons. In making diagnoses, clinical symptoms, serum thyroxine and TRAb, thyroid ultrasound and orbital computed tomography were all used. The source of this sequence is a woman in her twenties or thirties with Graves' hyperthyroidism. Sequenced: blood. V and J are TRBV20-1 and TRBJ2-6, with a possible D match to TRBD2 (6 bases). The CDR3 DNA follows: TGCAGTGCTAGCGGGAGTAATGGGGCCAACGTCCTGACTTTC. Its translation is CSASGSNGANVLTF.